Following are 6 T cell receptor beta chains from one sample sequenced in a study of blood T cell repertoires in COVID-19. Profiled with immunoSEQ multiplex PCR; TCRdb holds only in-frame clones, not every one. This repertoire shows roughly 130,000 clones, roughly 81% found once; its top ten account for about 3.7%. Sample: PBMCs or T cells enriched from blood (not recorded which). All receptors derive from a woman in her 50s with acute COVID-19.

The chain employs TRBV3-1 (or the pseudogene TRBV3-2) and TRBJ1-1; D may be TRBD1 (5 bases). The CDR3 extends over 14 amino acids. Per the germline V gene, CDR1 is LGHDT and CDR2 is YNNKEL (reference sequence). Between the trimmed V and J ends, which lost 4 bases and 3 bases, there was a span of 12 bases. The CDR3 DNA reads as TGTGCCAGCAGCCGCGCCGGGGGTCACACTGAAGCTTTCTTT. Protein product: CASSRAGGHTEAFF.

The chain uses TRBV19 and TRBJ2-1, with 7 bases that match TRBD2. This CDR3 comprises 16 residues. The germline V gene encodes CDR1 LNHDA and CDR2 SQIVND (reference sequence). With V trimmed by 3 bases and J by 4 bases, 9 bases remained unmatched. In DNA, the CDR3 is TGTGCCAGTAGTATCTACGCGGGAGTTCGATACAATGAGCAGTTCTTC. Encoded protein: CASSIYAGVRYNEQFF.

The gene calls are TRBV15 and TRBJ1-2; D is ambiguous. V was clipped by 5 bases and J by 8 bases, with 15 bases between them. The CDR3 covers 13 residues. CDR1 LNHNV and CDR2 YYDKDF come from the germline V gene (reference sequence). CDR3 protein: CATSVSGGSGYTF. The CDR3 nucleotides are TGTGCCACCAGCGTCTCGGGAGGGTCCGGCTACACCTTC. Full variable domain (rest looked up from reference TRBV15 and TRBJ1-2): DAMVIQNPRYQVTQFGKPVTLSCSQTLNHNVMYWYQQKSSQAPKLLFHYYDKDFNNEADTPDNFQSRRPNTSFCFLDIRSPGLGDTAMYLCATSVSGGSGYTFGSGTRLTVV.

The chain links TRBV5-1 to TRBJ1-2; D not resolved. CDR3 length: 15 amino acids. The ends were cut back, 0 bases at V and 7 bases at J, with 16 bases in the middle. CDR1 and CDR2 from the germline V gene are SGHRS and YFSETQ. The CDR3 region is CASSLEARGLGGYTF. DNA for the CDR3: TGCGCCAGCAGCTTGGAGGCTCGAGGGTTAGGTGGCTACACCTTC.

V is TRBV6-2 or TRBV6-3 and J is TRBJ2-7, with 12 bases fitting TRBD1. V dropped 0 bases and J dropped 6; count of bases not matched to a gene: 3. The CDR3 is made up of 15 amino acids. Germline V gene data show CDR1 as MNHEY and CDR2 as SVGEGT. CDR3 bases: TGTGCCAGCAGTTACTCGGGGACAGGGGGCTCCGAGCAGTACTTC. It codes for CASSYSGTGGSEQYF.

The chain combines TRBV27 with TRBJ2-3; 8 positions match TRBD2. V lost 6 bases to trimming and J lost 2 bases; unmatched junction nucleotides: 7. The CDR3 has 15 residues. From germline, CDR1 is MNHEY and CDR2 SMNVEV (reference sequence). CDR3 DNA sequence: TGTGCCAGCAGACCCGCTAGCGGGTCCACAGATACGCAGTATTTT. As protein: CASRPASGSTDTQYF.